The entry that follows covers one T cell receptor (beta chain) sequence. Its antigen remains unidentified. This specimen comes from a study of cytomegalovirus exposure and HLA in healthy donors (TCRdb year 2017). About the investigation overall: In an earlier analysis of 550 to 750 of the donors, about 260 Gb of sequence data and about 110 million unique TCR beta sequences from approximately 180 million T cells were reported. About 280 gigabases of sequencing data and around 80 million unique TCR sequences made up an early release that covered 500 to 700 HLA-typed donors. The genetic ancestry cluster associated with self-reported Caucasian donors included over 80% of the roughly 410 genotyped donors. The aim of the study was to test whether cataloging public T cell receptors could identify signatures of past pathogen exposure. The study profiled the T cell repertoires of fewer than 850 subjects by immunosequencing and related them to cytomegalovirus serostatus. Along with the approximately 620-subject first cohort, a separate validation cohort of roughly 110 different subjects was used. The study combined high-throughput TCR immunosequencing, statistical association of individual TCRs with disease status, and machine learning to predict cytomegalovirus infection status. To study patterns of TCR occurrence, a later analysis re-analyzed previously published TCR beta repertoires from 650 to 750 donors and added high-resolution HLA genotyping. The later analysis used no new phenotypic data to find candidate immune exposures, relying instead on TCR beta sequences and their occurrence across donors. An earlier analysis of 587 of the donors applied high-throughput TCR beta sequencing to assess whether each TCR beta V gene segment acted as functional or pseudogenic. Donor age, sex, ethnicity and CMV serostatus were compiled alongside the repertoire data. A later genetic analysis used genome-wide SNP genotypes for about three fifths of the roughly 700 donors, treating that subset as a discovery cohort. All discovery cohort repertoires had been generated using a single sequencing platform. Both class I and class II loci were covered by HLA typing, at four-digit resolution. The number of typed donors differed by locus: roughly 620-640 for A, B, C, DRB1 and DQB1; approximately 520 for DQA1; roughly 600 for DPA1; and some 430 for DPB1. Roughly five DR-DQ haplotypes were handled as single units for association and clustering because linkage in the cohort was strong. Across approximately 400 genotyped donors of the cohort, an average of roughly 200,000 unique TCR beta nucleotide sequences per donor were sequenced, and approximately 19% of those sequences were non-productive. Overall results and qualifications from the work: In an earlier analysis of some 540 of the donors, most TCR beta V segments appeared in productive rearrangements about 90% or about 30% of the time, broadly matching IMGT annotations. A later analysis found that TCR association rates varied across HLA loci, with DRB1 alleles showing the most associated TCRs and HLA-C alleles the fewest. In both the original and validation cohorts, the classifier was reported to diagnose cytomegalovirus status with high specificity and sensitivity. Correlated functional status among segregating V segments might be attributable to linkage disequilibrium, but an unknown experimental factor could not be ruled out. A later genetic analysis reported fewer N-insertions in productive TCRs among donors in an Asian-associated ancestry cluster than the approximately 670-donor mean. Because HLA typing was unavailable for some donors at each locus, only the typed subset was used in association tests. When HLA alleles, especially DR and DQ, strongly co-occurred, TCR associations were difficult to assign to individual alleles. Specific HLA alleles were associated with 15,000 to 20,000 TCR beta sequences at a false discovery rate of 0.05 in a later analysis. The study listed around 160 TCR beta chains as associated with cytomegalovirus. CMV serostatus was the only immune exposure information available for the cohort. Presence/absence analyses assumed roughly uniform sequencing depth across donors, an assumption that may not hold. A later analysis reported that several top co-occurrence clusters appeared linked to parvovirus B19, influenza, CMV and Epstein-Barr virus. A further reported finding was that TCR beta sequences accurately predicted the HLA-A and HLA-B alleles for most subjects in the first cohort. Most TCR sequences were seen in very few donors, while some public TCRs were found in many individuals. Approximately 18 rarely observed V segments, including chromosome 9 orphons, were excluded from the earlier analysis of 550 to 700 of the donors because counts were too low. The authors suggested that the approach could potentially be generalized to other disease states and immunological phenotypes. A later genetic analysis associated a missense DCLRE1C variant with V-gene and J-gene trimming of TCR beta chains, and an independent cohort replicated the association. A later analysis found that most CMV-associated TCR beta chains appeared HLA-restricted, with HLA associations seemingly driven largely by CMV exposure. Some IMGT-functional V segments, including TRBV6-2 and TRBV6-3, could not be distinguished by the 87-base-pair reads and were therefore excluded. In vitro tests confirmed that a few of the cytomegalovirus-associated TCR beta chains recognize cytomegalovirus antigens. This cohort had only TCR beta chains sequenced, and the lack of alpha or paired-chain data limited which features could be detected. In a later analysis, HLA-associated TCR beta chains showed more clonal expansion and lower generation probabilities than non-associated chains that were equally common. A group of highly shared sequence variants was considered likely to be a technical artifact of the sequencing pipeline.

The library was produced with the immunoSEQ multiplex PCR assay. For the multiplex PCR, a mixture combining 60 forward primers for TCR Vbeta segments and 13 reverse primers for TCR Jbeta segments was used. The CDR3 region of rearranged TCR beta genes was amplified from genomic DNA by a multiplex PCR assay. The amplified TCR beta libraries were sequenced on the Illumina HiSeq System as 87-base-pair reads. The source study handled its data this way. Across the roughly 670 repertoires, a later analysis counted roughly 77 million unique TCR beta chains, roughly 11 million of which were shared by at least two donors. Raw reads were error-corrected and collapsed into unique sequences by a nearest-neighbor algorithm in which closely related sequences were merged to remove PCR and sequencing errors. V, D and J gene segments were assigned by aligning CDR3 sequences to IMGT reference sequences. Each retained sequence needed at least a six-nucleotide match to both a V gene segment and a J gene segment. Rearrangements were called productive when the CDR3 lacked stop codons and stayed in frame with V and J; all others were non-productive. Following IMGT convention, CDR3 was defined as the stretch from the second conserved V-encoded cysteine to the conserved J-encoded phenylalanine. The earlier analysis of 450 to 750 of the donors excluded any sequence lacking an unambiguous match to a single V gene segment. In an earlier analysis of about 590 of the donors, a V segment was called functional when productive rearrangements were above 56.7%, and segregating when the standard deviation between donors exceeded 5%. A statistical classification framework was developed to diagnose cytomegalovirus status using the catalog of TCR beta chain sequences. V and J gene assignment, in a later analysis, came from comparing TCR nucleotide sequences with IMGT/GENE-DB human TR gene sequences. The TCRdist pipeline was used in a later analysis to assign CDR3 sequences and most-parsimonious VDJ recombination scenarios. In a later analysis, every TCR beta chain was defined by the combination of its CDR3 amino acid sequence and its V-gene family, and reads without a unique V-gene family were dropped. As a way to deal with suspected cross-contamination and a sequencing artifact, a later analysis dropped roughly 600 nucleotide sequences that were highly shared and had low generation probability. For each public chain, a later analysis derived a clonal expansion index from normalized ranks of inferred template counts within each repertoire. A later analysis computed generation probabilities with a VDJ recombination model fitted to out-of-frame rearrangements, and checked the results against IGoR. In a later analysis, TCR-TCR, TCR-HLA and TCR-CMV co-occurrence was scored with hypergeometric tests, and a repertoire-size bias correction was applied to TCR pairs. In a later analysis, false discovery rates were estimated by permuting HLA or CMV assignments 20 times. In a later analysis, co-occurring TCRs were grouped using DBSCAN, with TCRdist sequence similarity added in when clustering inside HLA-allele-positive subsets. Repertoires with fewer than 30,000 or more than 120,000 public chains were left out of co-occurrence clustering, as were a few repertoires with anomalous nucleotide sharing. TCRdb mirrors the immuneACCESS table, restricted to in-frame sequences. Some clones are absent from its copies; in checked studies, under half trace to an unresolved V gene, and the reason for the others is unknown. The DNA was the basis for D and trimming; V, J and clone size are from that table. This sample's records show tens of thousands of clones. Around 1.1% of the sample is taken by the ten largest.

Ends trimmed: V by 6 bases, J by 6 bases; bases unmatched to a gene: 12. From a lookup of the germline V gene (reference sequence), CDR1 and CDR2 are MNHEY and SMNVEV. There are 15 amino acids in the CDR3, from cysteine to phenylalanine inclusive. Just the 45-base CDR3 DNA is kept, in frame starting at base 1. The cohort was made up of 666 healthy bone marrow donors. At the time of sampling, every cohort member was nominally healthy, though immune exposures that went unrecorded were likely present. The donor was CMV seronegative and was included in the group of 352 seronegative cohort members. Each donor provided a peripheral blood sample, and peripheral blood mononuclear cells were used for TCR beta sequencing. The Qiagen DNeasy Blood Extraction Kit was used to extract genomic DNA from the blood cell samples.

Sequenced material: PBMCs. The TCR comes from a woman in her twenties or thirties in good health and CMV-seronegative. The sequence is built from TRBV27 and TRBJ1-1, with TRBD1 identical over 8 junction bases. The bases read TGTGCCAGCAGCCGGACAGGGAGAACAGCGCCTGAAGCTTTCTTT. Its protein is CASSRTGRTAPEAFF.